This TCR beta chain derives from a study of T cell responses to AZD1222 COVID-19 vaccine. Looking at the study overall: Pooling was applied to second doses at about 4 or about 12 weeks. Study-level findings and limits: Vaccine-associated CD4 TCRs spanned spike, dominant at 160-218 and 743-854. Within unmutated variant regions lay the reported targets of nearly half of spike-specific TCRs.

Germline assignment: CDR1 LNHNV and CDR2 YYDKDF (reference sequence). CDR3 length: 12 residues. Here immunoSEQ multiplex PCR was the method, and the copy in TCRdb shows in-frame clones only, minus some. The sample records approximately 130,000 clones, 93% being singletons. A word on this clone: Its antigen is currently unknown.

This specimen was peripheral blood, taken on day 0 of AZD1222 vaccination. V gene TRBV15 combines with J gene TRBJ1-3; D unresolved. The receptor was isolated from an adult in good health. CDR3 nucleotide sequence: TGTGCGACGTCAACGTACGGAAACACCATATATTTT. Translated: CATSTYGNTIYF.